This T cell receptor beta chain appears in the sequencing data of a study of T-cell reconstitution after alpha-beta-depleted transplantation in children. In this sample, this clonotype turned up many times. No antigen is known for it. Unique molecular identifiers were incorporated during preparation of the TCRbeta library. From the PCR reads, TCRdb called clonotypes with MiXCR, one entry per CDR3 protein. The table lists 200,000 to 250,000 distinct CDR3 sequences, roughly a tenth of them singletons. General study findings and limits: Expanded graft clones, several hundred of them, were reportedly the source of alpha-beta T cells about two months after transplant. Surviving recipient T cells and intrathymic progenitors accounted for some patients' high TCRbeta diversity at day 60.

V was clipped by 0 bases and J by 0 bases; unmatched bases: 8. There are 20 residues in the CDR3. The germline CDR1 and CDR2 sequences are SGDLS and YYNGEE. This sample comprised PBMCs, obtained before TCRalphabeta/CD19-depleted stem cell transplant. This TCR was recovered from a child younger than two with acute myeloid leukemia, due to receive a stem cell transplant. The gene calls are TRBV9 and TRBJ2-1; 14 nucleotides agree with TRBD2. The CDR3 sequence: CASSVAGLAGGTFSYNEQFF. CDR3 sequence (DNA): TGTGCCAGCAGCGTAGCTGGACTAGCGGGAGGTACCTTCTCCTACAATGAGCAGTTCTTC.